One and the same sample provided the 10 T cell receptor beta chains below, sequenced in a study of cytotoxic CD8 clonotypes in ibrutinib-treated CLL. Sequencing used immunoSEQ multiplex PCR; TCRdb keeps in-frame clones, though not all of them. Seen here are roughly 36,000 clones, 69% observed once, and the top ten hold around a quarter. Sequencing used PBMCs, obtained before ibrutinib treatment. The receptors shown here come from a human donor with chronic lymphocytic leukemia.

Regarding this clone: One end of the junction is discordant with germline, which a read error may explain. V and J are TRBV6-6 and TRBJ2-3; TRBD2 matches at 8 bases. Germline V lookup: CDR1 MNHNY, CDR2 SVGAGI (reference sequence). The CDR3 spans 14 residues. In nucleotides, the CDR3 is TGTGCCAGCGTGGAACGGGGGGGCCCAGACACGCAGTATTTT. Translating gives CASVERGGPDTQYF.

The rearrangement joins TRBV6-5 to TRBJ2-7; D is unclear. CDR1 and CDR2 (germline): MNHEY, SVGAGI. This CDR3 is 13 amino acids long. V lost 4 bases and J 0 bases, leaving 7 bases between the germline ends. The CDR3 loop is CASSLDLSYEQYF. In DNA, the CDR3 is TGTGCCAGCAGTTTAGACCTCTCCTACGAGCAGTACTTC.

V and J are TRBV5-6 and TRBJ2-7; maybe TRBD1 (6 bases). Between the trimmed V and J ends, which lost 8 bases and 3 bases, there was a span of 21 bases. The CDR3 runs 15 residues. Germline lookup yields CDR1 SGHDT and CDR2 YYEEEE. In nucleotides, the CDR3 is TGTGCCAGGTACAAGGTAGGGCCAGGGGACTACGAGCAGTACTTC. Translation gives CARYKVGPGDYEQYF.

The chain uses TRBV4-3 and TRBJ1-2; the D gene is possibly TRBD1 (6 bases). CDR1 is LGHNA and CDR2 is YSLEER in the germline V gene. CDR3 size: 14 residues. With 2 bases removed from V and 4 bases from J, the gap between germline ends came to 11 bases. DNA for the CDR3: TGCGCCAGCAGCCAAATGGGGGCGAGCTATGGCTACACCTTC. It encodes CASSQMGASYGYTF.

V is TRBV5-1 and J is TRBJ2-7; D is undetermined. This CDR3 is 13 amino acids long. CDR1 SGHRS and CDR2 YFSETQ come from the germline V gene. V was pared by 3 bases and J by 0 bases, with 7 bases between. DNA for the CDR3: TGCGCCAGCAGCTCCTATTCCTCCTACGAGCAGTACTTC. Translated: CASSSYSSYEQYF.

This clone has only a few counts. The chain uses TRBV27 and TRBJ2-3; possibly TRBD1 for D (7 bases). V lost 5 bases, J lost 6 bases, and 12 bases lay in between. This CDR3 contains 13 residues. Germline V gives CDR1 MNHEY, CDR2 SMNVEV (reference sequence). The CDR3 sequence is CASSTQGRDTQYF. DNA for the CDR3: TGTGCCAGCAGTACACAGGGGAGGGATACGCAGTATTTT.

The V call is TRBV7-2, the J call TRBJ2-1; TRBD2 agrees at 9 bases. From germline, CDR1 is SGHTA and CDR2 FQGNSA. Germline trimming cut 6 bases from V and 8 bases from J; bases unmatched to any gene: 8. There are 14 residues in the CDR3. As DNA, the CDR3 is TGTGCCAGCAGTTATAGCGGGGGCGGATATGAGCAGTTCTTC. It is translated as CASSYSGGGYEQFF. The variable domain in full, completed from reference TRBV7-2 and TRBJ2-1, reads GAGVSQSPSNKVTEKGKDVELRCDPISGHTALYWYRQSLGQGLEFLIYFQGNSAPDKSGLPSDRFSAERTGGSVSTLTIQRTQQEDSAVYLCASSYSGGGYEQFFGPGTRLTVL.

The CDR3 DNA is TGTGCCAGCAGCCTACTAGCGATCTCCTACAATGAGCAGTTCTTC. Translating gives CASSLLAISYNEQFF. The chain carries TRBV7-2 and TRBJ2-1, with 7 bases that match TRBD2. V lost 5 bases, J lost 0 bases, and 4 bases stayed unmatched. The CDR3 runs 15 residues. Germline V gene sequence: CDR1 SGHTA, CDR2 FQGNSA.

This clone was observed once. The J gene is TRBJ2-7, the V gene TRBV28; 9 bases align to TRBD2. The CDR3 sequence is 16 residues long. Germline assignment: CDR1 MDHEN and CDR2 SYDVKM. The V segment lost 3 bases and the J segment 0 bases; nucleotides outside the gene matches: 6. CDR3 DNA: TGTGCCAGCAGTTTCTATAGCGGGAGCCCCTCCTACGAGCAGTACTTC. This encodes CASSFYSGSPSYEQYF.

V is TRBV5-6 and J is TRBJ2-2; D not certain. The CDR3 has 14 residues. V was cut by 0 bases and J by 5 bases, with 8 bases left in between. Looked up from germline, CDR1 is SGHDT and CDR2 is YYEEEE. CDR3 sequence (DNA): TGTGCCAGCAGCTTGGCTGTTATAACCGGGGAGCTGTTTTTT. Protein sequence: CASSLAVITGELFF.